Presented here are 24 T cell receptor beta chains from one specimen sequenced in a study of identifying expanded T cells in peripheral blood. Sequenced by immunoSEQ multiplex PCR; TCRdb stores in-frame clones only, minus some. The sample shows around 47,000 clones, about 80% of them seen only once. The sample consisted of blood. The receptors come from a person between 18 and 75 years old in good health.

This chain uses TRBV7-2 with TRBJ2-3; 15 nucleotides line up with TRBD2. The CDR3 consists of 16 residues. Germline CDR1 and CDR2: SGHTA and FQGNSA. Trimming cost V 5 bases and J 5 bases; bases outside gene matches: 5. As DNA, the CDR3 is TGTGCCAGCAGCGATGGACTAGCGGGGGGGCGAGATACGCAGTATTTT. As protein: CASSDGLAGGRDTQYF.

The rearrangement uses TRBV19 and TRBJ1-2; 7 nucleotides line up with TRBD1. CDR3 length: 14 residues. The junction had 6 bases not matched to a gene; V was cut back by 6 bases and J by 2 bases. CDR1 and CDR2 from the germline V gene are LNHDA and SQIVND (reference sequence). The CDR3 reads CASRLQTGNYGYTF. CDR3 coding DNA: TGTGCCAGTAGATTACAGACAGGGAACTATGGCTACACCTTC. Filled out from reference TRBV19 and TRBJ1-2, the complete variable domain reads DGGITQSPKYLFRKEGQNVTLSCEQNLNHDAMYWYRQDPGQGLRLIYYSQIVNDFQKGDIAEGYSVSREKKESFPLTVTSAQKNPTAFYLCASRLQTGNYGYTFGSGTRLTVV.

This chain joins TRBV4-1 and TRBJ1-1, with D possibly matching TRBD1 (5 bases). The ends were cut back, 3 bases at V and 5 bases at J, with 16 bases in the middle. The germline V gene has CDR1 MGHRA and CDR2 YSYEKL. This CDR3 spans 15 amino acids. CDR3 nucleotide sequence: TGCGCCAGCAGCCAGGAGGGAGGCGAGGGGACTGAAGCTTTCTTT. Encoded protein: CASSQEGGEGTEAFF.

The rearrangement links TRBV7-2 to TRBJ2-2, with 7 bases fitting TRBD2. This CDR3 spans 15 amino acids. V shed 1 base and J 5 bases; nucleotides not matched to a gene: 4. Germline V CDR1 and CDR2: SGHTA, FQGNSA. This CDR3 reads CASSLVGGGTGELFF. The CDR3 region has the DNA TGTGCCAGCAGCTTAGTGGGCGGGGGAACCGGGGAGCTGTTTTTT.

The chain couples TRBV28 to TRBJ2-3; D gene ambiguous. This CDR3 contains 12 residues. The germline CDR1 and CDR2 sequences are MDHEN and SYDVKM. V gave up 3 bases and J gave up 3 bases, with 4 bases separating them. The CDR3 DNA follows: TGTGCCAGCAGTTTGGGTACAGATACGCAGTATTTT. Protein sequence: CASSLGTDTQYF.

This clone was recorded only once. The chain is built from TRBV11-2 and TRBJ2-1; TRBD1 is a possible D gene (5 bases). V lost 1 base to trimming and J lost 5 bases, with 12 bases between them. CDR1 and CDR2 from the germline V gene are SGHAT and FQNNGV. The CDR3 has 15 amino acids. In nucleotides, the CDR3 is TGTGCCAGCAGCTTAGCGCGTGACAGACACAATGAGCAGTTCTTC. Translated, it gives CASSLARDRHNEQFF.

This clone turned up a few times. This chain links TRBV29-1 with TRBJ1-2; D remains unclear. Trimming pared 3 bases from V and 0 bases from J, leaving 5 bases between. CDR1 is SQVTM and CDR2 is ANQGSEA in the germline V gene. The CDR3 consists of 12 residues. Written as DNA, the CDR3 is TGCAGCGTTGAGAAGCCTAACTATGGCTACACCTTC. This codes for CSVEKPNYGYTF.

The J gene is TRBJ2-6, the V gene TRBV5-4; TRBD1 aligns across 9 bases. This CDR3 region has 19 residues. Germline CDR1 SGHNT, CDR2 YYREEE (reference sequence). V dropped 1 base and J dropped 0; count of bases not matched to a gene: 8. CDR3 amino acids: CASSLPGTGSLSGANVLTF. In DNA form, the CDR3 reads TGTGCCAGCAGCTTGCCGGGGACAGGGTCTCTCTCTGGGGCCAACGTCCTGACTTTC.

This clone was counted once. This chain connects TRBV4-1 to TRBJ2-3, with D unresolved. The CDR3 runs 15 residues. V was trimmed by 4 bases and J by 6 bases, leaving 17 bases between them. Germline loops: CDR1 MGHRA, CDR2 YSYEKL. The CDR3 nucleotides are TGCGCCAGCAGCCCCCAACCTGACGAAGGGGATACGCAGTATTTT. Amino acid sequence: CASSPQPDEGDTQYF.

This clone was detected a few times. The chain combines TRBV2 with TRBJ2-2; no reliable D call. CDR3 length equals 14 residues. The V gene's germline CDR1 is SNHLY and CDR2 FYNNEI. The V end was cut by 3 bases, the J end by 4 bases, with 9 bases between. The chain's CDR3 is CASSERTFTGELFF. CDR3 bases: TGTGCCAGCAGTGAGAGGACCTTCACCGGGGAGCTGTTTTTT.

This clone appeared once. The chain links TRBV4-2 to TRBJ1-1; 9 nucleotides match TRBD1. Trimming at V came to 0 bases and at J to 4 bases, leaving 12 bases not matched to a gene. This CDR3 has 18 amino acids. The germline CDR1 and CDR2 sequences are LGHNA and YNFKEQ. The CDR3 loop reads CASSQDLTRQGEGTEAFF. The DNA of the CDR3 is TGTGCCAGCAGCCAAGATCTCACTAGACAGGGGGAGGGCACTGAAGCTTTCTTT.

The CDR3 nucleotides read TGTGCCAGCAGTTACATGGGACGGGCCTACGAGCAGTACTTC. This translates into CASSYMGRAYEQYF. J is TRBJ2-7 and V is TRBV6-5, with D tentatively TRBD1 or TRBD2 (5 bases each). The germline V gene has CDR1 MNHEY and CDR2 SVGAGI. The CDR3 runs 14 residues. The germline V and J ends were trimmed by 2 bases and 2 bases, with 10 bases remaining between them.

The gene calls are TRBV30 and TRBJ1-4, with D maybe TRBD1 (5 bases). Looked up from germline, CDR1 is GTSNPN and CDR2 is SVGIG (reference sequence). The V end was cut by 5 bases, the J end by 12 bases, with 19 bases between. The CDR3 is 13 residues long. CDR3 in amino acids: CAWEGREREELFF. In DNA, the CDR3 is TGTGCCTGGGAGGGCAGGGAGCGAGAGGAACTGTTTTTT.

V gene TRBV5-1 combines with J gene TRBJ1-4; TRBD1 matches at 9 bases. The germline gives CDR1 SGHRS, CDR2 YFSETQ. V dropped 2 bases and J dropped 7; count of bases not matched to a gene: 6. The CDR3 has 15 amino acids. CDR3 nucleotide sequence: TGCGCCAGCAGCTTCTCTGGACAGGGGCTTGAAAAACTGTTTTTT. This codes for CASSFSGQGLEKLFF.

The CDR3 DNA sequence: TGTGCCATCAGCAAGACAGGGGGAGGCAATCAGCCCCAGCATTTT. It specifies CAISKTGGGNQPQHF. The J gene is TRBJ1-5, the V gene TRBV10-3; 9 bases are a match to TRBD1. V lost 6 bases and J lost 2; bases outside the gene matches: 5. Germline V gene data show CDR1 as ENHRY and CDR2 as SYGVKD. CDR3 size: 15 residues.

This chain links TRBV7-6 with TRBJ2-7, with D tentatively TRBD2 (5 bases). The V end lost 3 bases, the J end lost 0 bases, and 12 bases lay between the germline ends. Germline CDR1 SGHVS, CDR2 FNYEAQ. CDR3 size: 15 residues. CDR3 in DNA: TGTGCCAGCAGCTTGTCAGACGGGGACTCCTACGAGCAGTACGTC. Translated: CASSLSDGDSYEQYV.

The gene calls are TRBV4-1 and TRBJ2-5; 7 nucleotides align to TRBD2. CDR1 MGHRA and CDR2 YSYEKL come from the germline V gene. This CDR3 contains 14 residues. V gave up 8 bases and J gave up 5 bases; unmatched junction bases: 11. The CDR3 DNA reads TGCGCCAGCCAAAGGGTAGGGGAGGGGGAGACCCAGTACTTC. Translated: CASQRVGEGETQYF.

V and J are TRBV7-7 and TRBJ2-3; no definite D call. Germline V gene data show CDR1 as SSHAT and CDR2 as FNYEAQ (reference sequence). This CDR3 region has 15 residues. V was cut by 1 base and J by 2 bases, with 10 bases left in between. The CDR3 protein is CASSLGSHNTDTQYF. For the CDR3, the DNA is TGTGCCAGCAGCTTAGGCAGTCATAACACAGATACGCAGTATTTT.

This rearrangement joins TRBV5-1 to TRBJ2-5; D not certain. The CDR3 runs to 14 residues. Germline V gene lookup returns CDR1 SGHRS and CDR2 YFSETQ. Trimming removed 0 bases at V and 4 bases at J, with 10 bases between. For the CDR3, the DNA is TGCGCCAGCAGCTTGGAAATCGGTACAGAGACCCAGTACTTC. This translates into CASSLEIGTETQYF. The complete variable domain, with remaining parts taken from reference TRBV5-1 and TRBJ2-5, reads KAGVTQTPRYLIKTRGQQVTLSCSPISGHRSVSWYQQTPGQGLQFLFEYFSETQRNKGNFPGRFSGRQFSNSRSEMNVSTLELGDSALYLCASSLEIGTETQYFGPGTRLLVL.

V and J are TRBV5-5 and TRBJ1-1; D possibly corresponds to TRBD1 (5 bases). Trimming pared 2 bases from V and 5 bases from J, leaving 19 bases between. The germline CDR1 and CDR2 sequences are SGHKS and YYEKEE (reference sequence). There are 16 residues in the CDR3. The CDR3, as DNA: TGTGCCAGCAGCTTACAACGACGGGACGGCTCGACTGAAGCTTTCTTT. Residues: CASSLQRRDGSTEAFF.

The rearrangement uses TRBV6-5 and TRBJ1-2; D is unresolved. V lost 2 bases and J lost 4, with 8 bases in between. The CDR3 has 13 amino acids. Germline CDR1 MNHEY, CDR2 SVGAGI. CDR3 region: CASSYRRSYGYTF. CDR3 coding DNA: TGTGCCAGCAGTTACCGACGGAGCTATGGCTACACCTTC.

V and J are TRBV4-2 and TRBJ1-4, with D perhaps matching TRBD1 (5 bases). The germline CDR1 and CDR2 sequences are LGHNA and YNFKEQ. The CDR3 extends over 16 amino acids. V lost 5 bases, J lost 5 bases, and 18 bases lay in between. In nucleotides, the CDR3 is TGTGCCAGCAGCACAAACGCAGGGTACGGGAATGAAAAACTGTTTTTT. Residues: CASSTNAGYGNEKLFF.

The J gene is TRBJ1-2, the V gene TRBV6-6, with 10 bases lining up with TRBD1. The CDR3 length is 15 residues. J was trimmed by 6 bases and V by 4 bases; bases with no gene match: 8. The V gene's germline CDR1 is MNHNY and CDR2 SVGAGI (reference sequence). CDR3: CASSSTDRGSDGYTF. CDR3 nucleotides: TGTGCCAGCAGTTCCACGGACAGGGGGTCCGATGGCTACACCTTC.

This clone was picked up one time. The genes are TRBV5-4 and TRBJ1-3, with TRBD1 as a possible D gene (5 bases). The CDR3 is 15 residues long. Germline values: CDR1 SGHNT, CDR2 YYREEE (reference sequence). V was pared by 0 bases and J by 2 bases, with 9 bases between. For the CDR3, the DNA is TGTGCCAGCAGCTTGGGCGGAGGGGCTGGAAACACCATATATTTT. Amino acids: CASSLGGGAGNTIYF.